This T cell receptor (beta chain) was captured by sequencing in a study of CD8+ T cells in alopecia areata. V lost 5 bases to trimming and J lost 7 bases, with 12 bases between them. Germline V gene lookup returns CDR1 MNHEY and CDR2 SMNVEV (reference sequence). The CDR3 sequence is 13 residues long. The sample's treatment: oral pan-JAK inhibitor, 5-10 mg twice daily. Collection of lesional scalp punch biopsies and peripheral blood was performed in alopecia areata patients. Sorting separated CD4+ and CD8+ T cells out of PBMCs. Isolated RNA was reverse transcribed into cDNA used as the sequencing template. Assay: immunoSEQ multiplex PCR; the TCRdb copy retains only in-frame clones and omits some. The table lists some 96,000 clones, roughly two thirds of them singletons. By frequency in the sample, this clone is medium-sized.

This TCR derives from a human donor with alopecia areata. The genes are TRBV27 and TRBJ1-5; D gene unclear. The specimen was CD8+ T cells sorted from blood, collected at week 4, from a patient treated with tofacitinib. CDR3 amino acids: CASSMDGSQPQHF. In DNA, the CDR3 is TGTGCCAGCAGTATGGACGGGAGCCAGCCCCAGCATTTT.